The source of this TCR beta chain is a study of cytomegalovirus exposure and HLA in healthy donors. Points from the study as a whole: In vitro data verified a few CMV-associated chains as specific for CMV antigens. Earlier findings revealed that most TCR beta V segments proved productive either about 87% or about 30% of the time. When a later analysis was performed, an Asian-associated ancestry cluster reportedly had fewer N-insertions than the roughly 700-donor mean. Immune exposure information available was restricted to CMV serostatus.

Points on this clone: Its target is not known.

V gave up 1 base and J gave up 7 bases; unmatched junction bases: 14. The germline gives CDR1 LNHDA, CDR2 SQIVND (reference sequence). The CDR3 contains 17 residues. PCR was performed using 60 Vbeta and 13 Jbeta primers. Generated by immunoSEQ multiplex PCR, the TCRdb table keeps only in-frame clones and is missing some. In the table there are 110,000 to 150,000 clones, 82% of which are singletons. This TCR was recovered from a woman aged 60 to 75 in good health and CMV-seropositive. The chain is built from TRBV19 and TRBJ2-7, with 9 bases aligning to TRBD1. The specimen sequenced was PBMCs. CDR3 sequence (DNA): TGTGCCAGTAGTATAGGCGGCTGGGGACAGGGATCTGGAGAGCAGTACTTC. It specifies CASSIGGWGQGSGEQYF.